Sequencing of this TCR beta chain was carried out in a study of beta chain features in type 1 diabetes. Whole-study context: Patient and healthy donor groups were alike in age, gender and cell yields. Over all samples combined, 107,917,701 sorted cells were examined.

The CDR3 consists of 14 residues. The germline CDR1 and CDR2 sequences are SGHAT and FQNNGV. V lost 5 bases, J lost 1 base, and 11 bases lay in between. Reverse transcription of all isolated RNA meant that expressed TCRB transcripts were sequenced. Libraries were prepared by immunoSEQ multiplex PCR; TCRdb keeps only in-frame clonotypes and omits some of them. The table lists around 100,000 clones, roughly 28% of them singletons. About this clone: Its target is unknown.

Whole-study findings and limits: Moderately but significantly shorter TCRB CDR3s were found in Type 1 diabetes patients in all four CD4+ subsets.

This TCR came from a woman between 18 and 29 years old with type 1 diabetes. The chain employs TRBV11-2 and TRBJ2-5, with a possible D match to TRBD2 (6 bases). Source material: central memory CD4+ T cells from blood. For the CDR3, the DNA is TGTGCCAGCAGCCCGGGACTTATCCAAGAGACCCAGTACTTC. Amino acids: CASSPGLIQETQYF.